The 8 T cell receptor beta chains in this list originate from one sample, sequenced in a study of CD8+CD57+ T cells in acquired aplastic anemia (dated by TCRdb to about 2018). Sequencing was carried out with an Illumina HiSeq 2000. TCR beta VDJ combination and CDR3 sequence profiling used genomic DNA as the template. TCRdb handled the public reads itself, with Q25 trimming in fastp and clone calling in MiXCR, and kept productive beta chains. Records with the same CDR3 protein are collapsed into one entry carrying the most frequent genes and DNA. The sample table records about 420,000 distinct CDR3 sequences; 55% to 75% of these occur just once. Of the sample, 3% to 4.5% is held by the ten largest clones. The specimen sequenced was sorted CD4+, CD8+, or CD8+CD57+ T cells (not recorded which) from PBMCs. These TCRs come from a human donor in good health, serving as a control.

The chain carries TRBV12-3 or TRBV12-4 and TRBJ1-2, with D possibly matching TRBD1 (5 bases). Deletions cut 6 bases from V and 10 bases from J, with 21 bases between. The CDR3 length is 14 residues. The CDR3 region is CASRVGHREDVYTF. The CDR3, as DNA: TGTGCCAGCAGAGTAGGACATAGGGAAGATGTCTACACCTTC.

The CDR3 DNA follows: TGTGCCAGCATTCAATGGCGTGCCGATCAGAACTATGGCTACACCTTC. It specifies CASIQWRADQNYGYTF. This rearrangement joins TRBV6-6 to TRBJ1-2, with no clear D. CDR3 length equals 16 residues. Germline assignment: CDR1 MNHNY and CDR2 SVGAGI (reference sequence). Trimming took off 7 bases at V and 2 bases at J, with 20 bases between the two ends.

The sample holds a few counts of this clonotype. J is TRBJ2-7 and V is TRBV20-1, with D unclear. V was cut by 6 bases and J by 3 bases, with 6 bases left in between. Germline V gene data show CDR1 as DFQATT and CDR2 as SNEGSKA (reference sequence). The CDR3 runs to 10 residues. DNA of the CDR3: TGCAGTGCCTGGGACTACGAGCAGTACTTC. Translating it yields CSAWDYEQYF.

The chain couples TRBV5-1 to TRBJ2-7, with a possible D match to TRBD2 (6 bases). CDR1 and CDR2 (germline): SGHRS, YFSETQ. The CDR3 runs 14 residues. Deletions cut 3 bases from V and 1 base from J, with 11 bases between. The CDR3 reads CASSWGGGSYEQYF. CDR3 coding DNA: TGCGCCAGCAGCTGGGGAGGTGGGTCCTACGAGCAGTACTTC.

The genes are TRBV5-1 and TRBJ2-1; 7 bases agree with TRBD2. Germline-derived CDR1 and CDR2 are SGHRS and YFSETQ. V dropped 0 bases and J dropped 6; count of bases not matched to a gene: 6. The CDR3 sequence is 15 residues long. In DNA form, the CDR3 reads TGCGCCAGCAGCTTGGGGGGGAGCGGGACCAATGAGCAGTTCTTC. Its protein product is CASSLGGSGTNEQFF.

This chain uses TRBV20-1 with TRBJ1-1; 7 bases are shared with TRBD1. This CDR3 is 14 amino acids long. Losses at the gene ends were 5 bases for V and 7 bases for J; bases not matched to a gene: 13. Germline values: CDR1 DFQATT, CDR2 SNEGSKA (reference sequence). The CDR3 sequence is CSAQDDRDSCEAFF. The CDR3 coding sequence is TGCAGTGCTCAAGACGACAGGGATTCCTGTGAAGCTTTCTTT.

Concerning this clonotype: The junction and the germline gene differ at one end; a read error may be behind it. The chain recombines TRBV24-1 with TRBJ2-3, with 10 bases aligning to TRBD1. There are 16 residues in the CDR3. CDR1 is KGHDR and CDR2 is SFDVKD in the germline V gene. The CDR3 DNA sequence: TGTGCCACCAGTGATGCCCGGGACAGGGGCACAGATGCGCAGTATTTT. Its translation: CATSDARDRGTDAQYF.

The gene calls are TRBV20-1 and TRBJ1-5, with D perhaps matching TRBD1 (5 bases). V was trimmed by 8 bases and J by 11 bases, leaving 22 bases between them. CDR1 DFQATT and CDR2 SNEGSKA come from the germline V gene (reference sequence). The CDR3 length is 13 residues. DNA for the CDR3: TGCAGTTCCACCTTGACTGGACACCATGCCCAGCATTTT. This encodes CSSTLTGHHAQHF.